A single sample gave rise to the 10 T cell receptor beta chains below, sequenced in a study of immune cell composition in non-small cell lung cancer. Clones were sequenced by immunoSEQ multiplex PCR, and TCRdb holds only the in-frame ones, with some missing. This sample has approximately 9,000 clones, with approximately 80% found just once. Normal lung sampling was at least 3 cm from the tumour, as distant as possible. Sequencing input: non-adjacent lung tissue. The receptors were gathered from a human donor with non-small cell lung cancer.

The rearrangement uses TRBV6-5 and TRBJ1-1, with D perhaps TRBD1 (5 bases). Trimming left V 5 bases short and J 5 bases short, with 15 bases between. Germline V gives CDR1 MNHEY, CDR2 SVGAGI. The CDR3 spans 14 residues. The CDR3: CASSGGGMRTEAFF. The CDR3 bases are TGTGCCAGCAGTGGGGGGGGGATGAGAACTGAAGCTTTCTTT.

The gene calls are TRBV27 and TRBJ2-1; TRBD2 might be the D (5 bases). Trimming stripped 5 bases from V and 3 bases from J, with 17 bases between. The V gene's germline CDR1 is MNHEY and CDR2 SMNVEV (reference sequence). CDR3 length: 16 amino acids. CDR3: CASSRSDTINYNEQFF. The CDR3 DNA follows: TGTGCCAGCAGTCGTAGCGATACCATAAACTACAATGAGCAGTTCTTC.

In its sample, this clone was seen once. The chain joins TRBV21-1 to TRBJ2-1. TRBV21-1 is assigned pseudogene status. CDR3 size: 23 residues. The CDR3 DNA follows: TGTGCCAGCAGCAAATCTGGGGGTCGTCGAATCACCATCATCCTCCCACTCAAGTGGGTGCAGTTCTTC. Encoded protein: CASSKSGGRRITIILPLKWVQFF.

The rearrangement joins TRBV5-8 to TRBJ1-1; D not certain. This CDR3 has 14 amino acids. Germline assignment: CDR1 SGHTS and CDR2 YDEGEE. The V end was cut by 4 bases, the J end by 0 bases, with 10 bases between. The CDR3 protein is CASSLRTLNTEAFF. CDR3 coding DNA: TGTGCCAGCAGCCTAAGGACTCTGAACACTGAAGCTTTCTTT.

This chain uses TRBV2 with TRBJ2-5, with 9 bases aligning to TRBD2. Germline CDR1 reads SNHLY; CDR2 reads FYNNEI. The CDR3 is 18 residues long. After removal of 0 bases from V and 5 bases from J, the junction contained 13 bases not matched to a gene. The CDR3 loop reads CASSEARQGGGAWETQYF. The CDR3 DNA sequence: TGTGCCAGCAGTGAAGCGCGACAAGGCGGGGGGGCGTGGGAGACCCAGTACTTC. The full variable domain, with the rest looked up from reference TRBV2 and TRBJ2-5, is EPEVTQTPSHQVTQMGQEVILRCVPISNHLYFYWYRQILGQKVEFLVSFYNNEISEKSEIFDDQFSVERPDGSNFTLKIRSTKLEDSAMYFCASSEARQGGGAWETQYFGPGTRLLVL.

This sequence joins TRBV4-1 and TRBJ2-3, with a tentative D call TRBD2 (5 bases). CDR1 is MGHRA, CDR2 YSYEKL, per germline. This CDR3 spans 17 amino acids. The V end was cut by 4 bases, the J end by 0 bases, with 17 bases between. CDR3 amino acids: CASSRGEGLSSTDTQYF. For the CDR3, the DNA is TGCGCCAGCAGCCGAGGAGAGGGTCTCTCTAGCACAGATACGCAGTATTTT.

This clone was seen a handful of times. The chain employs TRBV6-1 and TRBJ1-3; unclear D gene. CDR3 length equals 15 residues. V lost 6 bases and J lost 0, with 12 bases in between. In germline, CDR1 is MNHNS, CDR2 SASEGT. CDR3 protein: CASSEYPSSGNTIYF. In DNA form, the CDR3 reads TGTGCCAGCAGCGAATACCCCAGCTCTGGAAACACCATATATTTT.

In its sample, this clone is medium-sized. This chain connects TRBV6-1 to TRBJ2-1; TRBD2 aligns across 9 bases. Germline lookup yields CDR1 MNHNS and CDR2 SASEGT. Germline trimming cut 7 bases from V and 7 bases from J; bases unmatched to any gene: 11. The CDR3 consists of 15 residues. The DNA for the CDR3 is TGTGCCAGCATCATACTAGCGGGCGTACCAAATGAGCAGTTCTTC. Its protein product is CASIILAGVPNEQFF.

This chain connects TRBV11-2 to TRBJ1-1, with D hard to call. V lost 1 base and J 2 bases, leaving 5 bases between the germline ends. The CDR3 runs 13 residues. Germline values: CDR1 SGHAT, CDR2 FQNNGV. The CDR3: CASSLGANTEAFF. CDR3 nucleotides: TGTGCCAGCAGCTTAGGGGCCAACACTGAAGCTTTCTTT.

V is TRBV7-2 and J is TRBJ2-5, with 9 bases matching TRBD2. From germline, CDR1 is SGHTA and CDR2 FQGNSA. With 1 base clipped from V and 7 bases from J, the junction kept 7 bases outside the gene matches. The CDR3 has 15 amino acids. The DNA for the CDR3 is TGTGCCAGCAGCTTAGAGGCGGGGGGGCAGGGGACCCAGTACTTC. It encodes CASSLEAGGQGTQYF.